Listed here are 20 T cell receptor beta chains from one sample, sequenced in a study of blood T cell repertoires in COVID-19. Produced via immunoSEQ multiplex PCR; TCRdb's table is partial and in-frame only. The table includes around 120,000 clones, 65% to 90% detected once. Sequenced input: peripheral blood. These receptors were taken from an elderly man with acute or convalescent COVID-19.

This rearrangement joins TRBV5-3 to TRBJ1-2, with 9 bases identical to TRBD1. TRBV5-3 is an ORF, with its function uncertain. The CDR3 sequence is 18 residues long. V shed 9 bases and J 2 bases; nucleotides not matched to a gene: 20. In DNA, the CDR3 is TGTGCCACCCCCCCAAAAGGGACAGGGAGATTGGCGAACTATGGCTACACCTTC. It specifies CATPPKGTGRLANYGYTF.

The genes are TRBV19 and TRBJ2-4, with a weak D call TRBD1 (5 bases). Per the germline V gene, CDR1 is LNHDA and CDR2 is SQIVND (reference sequence). The CDR3 loop spans 14 amino acids. Trimming took off 1 base at V and 8 bases at J, with 12 bases between the two ends. Written as DNA, the CDR3 is TGTGCCAGTAGTATAGGCAGGGTCGGTGACATTCAGTACTTC. Translation gives CASSIGRVGDIQYF.

The chain's CDR3 is CASSSDGPGLGEKLFF. CDR3 bases: TGCGCCAGCAGCTCGGATGGCCCGGGGTTAGGGGAAAAACTGTTTTTT. This chain joins TRBV5-1 and TRBJ1-4; D unresolved. From germline, CDR1 is SGHRS and CDR2 YFSETQ. V gave up 3 bases and J gave up 8 bases, with 20 bases separating them. The length of the CDR3 is 16 residues.

V usage is TRBV6-5 and J usage is TRBJ1-5; a possible D gene is TRBD1 (6 bases). CDR1 is MNHEY and CDR2 is SVGAGI in the germline V gene. With 10 bases removed from V and 3 bases from J, the gap between germline ends came to 13 bases. CDR3 size: 13 residues. The CDR3 bases are TGTGCCACCGGCAGGGGATCCAATCAGCCCCAGCATTTT. This gives the protein CATGRGSNQPQHF.

V usage is TRBV28 and J usage is TRBJ2-1, with D unresolved. The CDR3 contains 11 residues. The V gene's germline CDR1 is MDHEN and CDR2 SYDVKM. The germline V and J ends were trimmed by 3 bases and 7 bases, with 4 bases remaining between them. Written as DNA, the CDR3 is TGTGCCAGCAGTTTCAGTAATGAGCAGTTCTTC. This sequence encodes CASSFSNEQFF. Based on the CDR3 plus reference TRBV28 and TRBJ2-1, the full variable domain is DVKVTQSSRYLVKRTGEKVFLECVQDMDHENMFWYRQDPGLGLRLIYFSYDVKMKEKGDIPEGYSVSREKKERFSLILESASTNQTSMYLCASSFSNEQFFGPGTRLTVL.

J is TRBJ2-3 and V is TRBV6-6, with D unresolved. CDR3 size: 13 residues. The V gene lost 5 bases and the J gene lost 3 bases, with 9 bases spanning the gap. Germline loops: CDR1 MNHNY, CDR2 SVGAGI (reference sequence). The CDR3 region has the DNA TGTGCCAGCAGTCCCCCTTCGACAGATACGCAGTATTTT. The encoded protein is CASSPPSTDTQYF.

The chain employs TRBV5-8 and TRBJ2-7; TRBD1 aligns across 8 bases. This CDR3 region has 14 residues. V shed 4 bases, J shed 6 bases, and the junction held 9 bases outside the gene matches. Germline CDR1 SGHTS, CDR2 YDEGEE. CDR3 protein: CASSLRTGRSEQYF. The CDR3, as DNA: TGTGCCAGCAGCCTTAGGACAGGGAGAAGCGAGCAGTACTTC.

The chain links TRBV10-3 to TRBJ2-7; TRBD2 aligns across 8 bases. V trimming: 3 bases; J trimming: 0 bases; junction bases outside the gene matches: 7. Germline CDR1 reads ENHRY; CDR2 reads SYGVKD. The CDR3 spans 16 residues. CDR3 bases: TGTGCCATCAGTGACCCCCAGCGGGGGAGCTCCTACGAGCAGTACTTC. Its protein product is CAISDPQRGSSYEQYF.

This chain uses TRBV19 with TRBJ2-7; 10 nucleotides align to TRBD1. The junction had 5 bases not matched to a gene; V was cut back by 7 bases and J by 2 bases. CDR1 and CDR2 from the germline V gene are LNHDA and SQIVND (reference sequence). The CDR3 is 14 residues long. CDR3 amino acids: CASKGTGVAYEQYF. The CDR3, as DNA: TGTGCCAGTAAGGGGACAGGGGTCGCCTACGAGCAGTACTTC.

V is TRBV7-8 and J is TRBJ1-2; 9 nucleotides agree with TRBD1. CDR1 and CDR2 from the germline V gene are SGHVS and FQNEAQ. This CDR3 spans 15 amino acids. With 2 bases clipped from V and 4 bases from J, the junction kept 5 bases outside the gene matches. The CDR3 DNA follows: TGTGCCAGCAGCTTACAACAGGGGGCAGCCTATGGCTACACCTTC. Translated: CASSLQQGAAYGYTF.

The rearrangement uses TRBV19 and TRBJ1-1; tentative D call: TRBD1 (6 bases). The CDR3 is made up of 14 amino acids. Between the trimmed V and J ends, which lost 4 bases and 5 bases, there was a span of 14 bases. The germline V gene encodes CDR1 LNHDA and CDR2 SQIVND (reference sequence). CDR3 amino acids: CASSNNREGTEAFF. CDR3 DNA: TGTGCCAGTAGTAACAACAGGGAGGGGACTGAAGCTTTCTTT.

The CDR3 reads CASSYNPGTGSYEQYF. CDR3 DNA: TGTGCCAGCAGTTACAACCCCGGGACAGGCTCCTACGAGCAGTACTTC. This chain uses TRBV6-5 with TRBJ2-7; 8 positions agree with TRBD1. Losses at the gene ends were 2 bases for V and 0 bases for J; bases not matched to a gene: 6. The CDR3 sequence is 16 residues long. Per the germline V gene, CDR1 is MNHEY and CDR2 is SVGAGI.

V usage is TRBV7-2 and J usage is TRBJ2-3; TRBD2 might be the D (7 bases). Trimming stripped 1 base from V and 0 bases from J, with 11 bases between. The CDR3 spans 16 residues. Per germline, CDR1 SGHTA and CDR2 FQGNSA. CDR3 nucleotide sequence: TGTGCCAGCAGCTTAGTTAGGGGGGGAAGCACAGATACGCAGTATTTT. Encoded protein: CASSLVRGGSTDTQYF. The whole variable domain, remainder taken from reference TRBV7-2 and TRBJ2-3, is GAGVSQSPSNKVTEKGKDVELRCDPISGHTALYWYRQSLGQGLEFLIYFQGNSAPDKSGLPSDRFSAERTGGSVSTLTIQRTQQEDSAVYLCASSLVRGGSTDTQYFGPGTRLTVL.

The rearrangement uses TRBV10-3 and TRBJ2-7, with D uncertain. V was shortened by 0 bases and J by 1 base, with 10 bases between the two germline ends. The CDR3 totals 15 residues. Germline assignment: CDR1 ENHRY and CDR2 SYGVKD. In DNA form, the CDR3 reads TGTGCCATCAGTGAGTCGGAGCAAAGTTCCTACGAGCAGTACTTC. Translated: CAISESEQSSYEQYF.

The chain couples TRBV6-5 to TRBJ1-4; TRBD1 matches at 9 bases. CDR3 size: 15 residues. The junction had 5 bases not matched to a gene; V was cut back by 2 bases and J by 7 bases. Germline V lookup: CDR1 MNHEY, CDR2 SVGAGI. The CDR3 DNA reads as TGTGCCAGCAGTTACGGGAACAGGGGGCGTGAAAAACTGTTTTTT. This codes for CASSYGNRGREKLFF.

V is TRBV20-1 and J is TRBJ1-1; 9 bases are shared with TRBD1. V gave up 3 bases and J gave up 2 bases; unmatched junction bases: 7. The CDR3 consists of 15 residues. Looked up from germline, CDR1 is DFQATT and CDR2 is SNEGSKA (reference sequence). The CDR3 sequence is CSASDTGGANTEAFF. The CDR3 region has the DNA TGCAGTGCTAGTGACACAGGGGGCGCAAACACTGAAGCTTTCTTT.

The chain couples TRBV25-1 to TRBJ1-2; TRBD1 might be the D (5 bases). The CDR3 runs 14 residues. From germline, CDR1 is MGHDK and CDR2 SYGVNS. Trimming took off 7 bases at V and 5 bases at J, with 17 bases between the two ends. CDR3 nucleotide sequence: TGTGCCAGCACTGGGACTGCGCCCCTTTATGGCTACACCTTC. Protein product: CASTGTAPLYGYTF.

The sample holds one count of this clone. This chain links TRBV29-1 with TRBJ1-2; D remains ambiguous. Germline loops: CDR1 SQVTM, CDR2 ANQGSEA. The CDR3 length is 12 residues. Trimming took off 7 bases at V and 4 bases at J, with 13 bases between the two ends. CDR3 sequence: CSGEGHGYGYTF. The CDR3, as DNA: TGCAGCGGGGAGGGCCACGGCTATGGCTACACCTTC.

The J gene is TRBJ1-3, the V gene TRBV7-9, with 7 bases fitting TRBD1. CDR1 and CDR2 (germline): SEHNR, FQNEAQ (reference sequence). The CDR3 covers 16 residues. V was clipped by 5 bases and J by 8 bases; unmatched bases: 15. CDR3 sequence (DNA): TGTGCCAGCAGCCCAAACCCCGGACAGGAGGCGGACACCATATATTTT. Protein product: CASSPNPGQEADTIYF.

The rearrangement links TRBV7-9 to TRBJ2-2, with D unclear. The CDR3 totals 12 residues. The V gene's germline CDR1 is SEHNR and CDR2 FQNEAQ (reference sequence). V was trimmed by 4 bases and J by 5 bases, leaving 5 bases between them. The DNA of the CDR3 is TGTGCCAGCAGCTCGACTACCGGGGAGCTGTTTTTT. Its translation is CASSSTTGELFF.